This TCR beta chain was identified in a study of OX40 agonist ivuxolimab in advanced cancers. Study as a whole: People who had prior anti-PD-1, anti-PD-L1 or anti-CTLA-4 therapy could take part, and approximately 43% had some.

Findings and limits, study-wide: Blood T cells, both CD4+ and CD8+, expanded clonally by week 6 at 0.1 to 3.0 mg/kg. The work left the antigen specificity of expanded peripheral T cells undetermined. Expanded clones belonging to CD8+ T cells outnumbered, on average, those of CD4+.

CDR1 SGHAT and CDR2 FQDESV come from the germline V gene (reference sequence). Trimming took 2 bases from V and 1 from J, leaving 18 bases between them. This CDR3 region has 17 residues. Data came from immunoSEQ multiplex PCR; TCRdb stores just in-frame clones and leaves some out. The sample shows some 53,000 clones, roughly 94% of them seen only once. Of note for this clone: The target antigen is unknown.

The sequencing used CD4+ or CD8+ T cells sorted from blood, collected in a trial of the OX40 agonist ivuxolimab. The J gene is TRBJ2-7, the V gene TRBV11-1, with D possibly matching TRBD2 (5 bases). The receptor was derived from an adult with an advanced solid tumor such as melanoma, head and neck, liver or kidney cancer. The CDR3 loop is CASSLIQPGLGSYEQYF. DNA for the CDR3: TGTGCCAGCAGCTTAATTCAACCGGGGTTGGGGTCCTACGAGCAGTACTTC. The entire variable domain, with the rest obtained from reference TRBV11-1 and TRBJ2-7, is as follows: EAEVAQSPRYKITEKSQAVAFWCDPISGHATLYWYRQILGQGPELLVQFQDESVVDDSQLPKDRFSAERLKGVDSTLKIQPAELGDSAMYLCASSLIQPGLGSYEQYFGPGTRLTVT.